The rows below give T cell receptor beta chains drawn from one sample of a study of Ad26.COV2.S vaccination and SARS-CoV-2 variants. Sequencing was performed with immunoSEQ multiplex PCR; in TCRdb, only in-frame clones are kept and a portion is missing. The sample gives approximately 300,000 clones, just over 85% of which show up once; more than 1.5% is in the top ten. The specimen comprised peripheral blood, sampled in a trial of Ad26.COV2.S vaccine versus placebo. These receptors came from a person between 18 and 59 years old who received the Ad26.COV2.S COVID-19 vaccine or a placebo. Both conserved end residues are part of each CDR3. D genes are given only for firm matches. For some rows the clone size is stated as once, few or many, or as a class when expanded; others skip it.

D gene	V gene	clone size	J gene	CDR3 protein	CDR3 DNA
NA	TRBV7-2	NA	TRBJ1-1	CASSLFRSGTEAFF	TGTGCCAGCAGCTTATTTCGGAGCGGAACTGAAGCTTTCTTT
TRBD1	TRBV29-1	NA	TRBJ2-7	CSVDGQVTYEQYF	TGCAGCGTTGATGGACAGGTGACCTACGAGCAGTACTTC
TRBD1	TRBV5-5	NA	TRBJ2-5	CASSLRQGKETQYF	TGTGCCAGCAGCTTGAGACAGGGAAAAGAGACCCAGTACTTC
NA	TRBV5-8	NA	TRBJ1-4	CASSLAEARATNEKLFF	TGTGCCAGCAGCTTGGCCGAGGCCAGAGCAACTAATGAAAAACTGTTTTTT
TRBD2	TRBV5-1	NA	TRBJ2-1	CASSLGLAEYNEQFF	TGCGCCAGCAGCTTGGGGCTAGCGGAATACAATGAGCAGTTCTTC
NA	TRBV18	NA	TRBJ1-3	CASSPNAPATSGNTIYF	TGTGCCAGCTCACCAAACGCCCCAGCCACCTCTGGAAACACCATATATTTT
NA	TRBV7-2	few	TRBJ2-7	CASSSDGYEQYF	TGTGCCAGCAGCTCCGACGGGTACGAGCAGTACTTC
NA	TRBV9	NA	TRBJ2-5	CASSRASAQETQYF	TGTGCCAGCAGCCGAGCGTCGGCCCAAGAGACCCAGTACTTC
NA	TRBV24-1	NA	TRBJ2-1	CATSDPRVGYNEQFF	TGTGCCACCAGTGATCCCAGGGTAGGCTACAATGAGCAGTTCTTC
NA	TRBV6-5	NA	TRBJ1-2	CASSPGYDGYTF	TGTGCCAGCAGCCCAGGGTACGATGGCTACACCTTC
TRBD1	TRBV10-3	NA	TRBJ1-3	CAISIRDSSHSGNTIYF	TGTGCCATCAGTATCCGGGACAGCAGCCACTCTGGAAACACCATATATTTT
NA	TRBV5-1	NA	TRBJ2-3	CASSLGTITDTQYF	TGCGCCAGCAGCTTGGGTACAATCACAGATACGCAGTATTTT
NA	TRBV7-2	NA	TRBJ1-1	CASSLTGGVTEAFF	TGTGCCAGCAGCCTGACTGGGGGCGTTACTGAAGCTTTCTTT
NA	TRBV7-8	NA	TRBJ2-5	CASLLGPGTETQYF	TGTGCCAGCCTACTAGGTCCGGGGACGGAGACCCAGTACTTC
NA	TRBV10-1	NA	TRBJ1-2	CASSESGGAQDYGYTF	TGCGCCAGCAGTGAGTCGGGGGGGGCCCAGGACTATGGCTACACCTTC
NA	TRBV5-6	NA	TRBJ2-2	CASSFQDTGELFF	TGTGCCAGCAGCTTCCAAGACACCGGGGAGCTGTTTTTT
NA	TRBV6-5	NA	TRBJ2-7	CASSHDSFEQYF	TGTGCCAGCAGCCATGACAGTTTCGAGCAGTACTTC
NA	TRBV19	NA	TRBJ1-1	CASSIGAAQSSTEAFF	TGTGCCAGTAGTATTGGGGCAGCTCAATCGAGCACTGAAGCTTTCTTT
TRBD1	TRBV6-5	NA	TRBJ2-5	CASTLRGHVGETQYF	TGTGCCAGCACTCTCAGGGGGCACGTTGGAGAGACCCAGTACTTC
TRBD1	TRBV7-9	NA	TRBJ1-3	CASSFISGQGNTIYF	TGTGCCAGCAGCTTTATCTCGGGACAGGGAAACACCATATATTTT
NA	TRBV23-1	NA	TRBJ2-6	CASKPGRESGANVLTF	TGCGCCAGCAAACCAGGTCGGGAGTCGGGGGCCAACGTCCTGACTTTC
TRBD1	TRBV7-9	NA	TRBJ1-6	CASSPGGNYNSPLHF	TGTGCCAGCAGCCCAGGGGGGAACTATAATTCACCCCTCCACTTT
TRBD1	TRBV7-9	NA	TRBJ1-1	CASSLQGTVLEAFF	TGTGCCAGCAGCTTACAGGGGACAGTCCTAGAAGCTTTCTTT
TRBD1	TRBV30	NA	TRBJ1-2	CAWSSGQGMHGYTF	TGTGCCTGGAGCTCTGGACAGGGTATGCATGGCTACACCTTC
NA	TRBV20-1	NA	TRBJ2-7	CSASGRGGLNEQYF	TGCAGTGCTAGTGGGAGGGGGGGCCTCAACGAGCAGTACTTC
TRBD1	TRBV5-1	once	TRBJ2-5	CASSGTGDASGTQYF	TGCGCCAGCAGCGGGACAGGGGACGCGAGCGGGACCCAGTACTTC
TRBD1	TRBV29-1	few	TRBJ2-2	CSVPRGTGESGELFF	TGCAGCGTCCCTCGGGGGACAGGGGAAAGCGGGGAGCTGTTTTTT
NA	TRBV24-1	NA	TRBJ1-2	CATSGRARRLANYGYTF	TGTGCCACCAGTGGAAGGGCCCGACGGTTAGCTAACTATGGCTACACCTTC